The clone carrying this T cell receptor (beta chain) was counted a single time. The sample originates from a study of blood T cell repertoires in COVID-19. Participants' reported clinical history set cohort assignment. Recovered participants had two consecutive negative NP/OP PCR tests, healthcare professional clearance, or symptom resolution. This table comes from immunoSEQ multiplex PCR, and its TCRdb copy is limited to in-frame clones, with some not included. The sample contains over 250,000 clones, 89% of which appear only once. The germline V gene has CDR1 SGHAT and CDR2 FQNNGV. CDR3 length: 13 amino acids. The ends lost 8 bases at V and 3 bases at J; junction bases unmatched: 7.

This sequence originates from a woman aged 55-70 years who had recovered from COVID-19. The sample was PBMCs or T cells enriched from blood (not recorded which). The gene calls are TRBV11-2 and TRBJ2-7, with 7 bases identical to TRBD1. The CDR3 bases are TGTGCCAGCGCCTTGGGGGACAGCTACGAGCAGTACTTC. Its translation is CASALGDSYEQYF.